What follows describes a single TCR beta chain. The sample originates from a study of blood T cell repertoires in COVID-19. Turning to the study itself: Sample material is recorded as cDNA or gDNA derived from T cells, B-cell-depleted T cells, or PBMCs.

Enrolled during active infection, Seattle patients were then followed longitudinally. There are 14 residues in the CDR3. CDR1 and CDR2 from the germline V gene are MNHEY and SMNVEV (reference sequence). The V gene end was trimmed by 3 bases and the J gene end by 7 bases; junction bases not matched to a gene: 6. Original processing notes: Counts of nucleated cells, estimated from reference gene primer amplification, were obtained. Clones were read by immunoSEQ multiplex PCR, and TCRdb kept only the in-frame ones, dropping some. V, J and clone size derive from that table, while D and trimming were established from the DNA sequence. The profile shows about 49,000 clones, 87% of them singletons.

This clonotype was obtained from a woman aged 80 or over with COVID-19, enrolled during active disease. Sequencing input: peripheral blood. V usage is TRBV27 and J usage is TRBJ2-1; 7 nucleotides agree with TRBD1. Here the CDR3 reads CASSFTGVSNEQFF. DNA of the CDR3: TGTGCCAGCAGTTTTACAGGGGTTTCGAATGAGCAGTTCTTC.